These T cell receptor beta chains were read from a single sample in a study of technical replicates of blood from a few donors. Sequenced by immunoSEQ multiplex PCR; TCRdb stores in-frame clones only, minus some. The sample contains 10,000 to 12,000 clones, less than 95% of which appear only once. Sequenced input: PBMCs. The receptor source for this set is a human donor in good health. Both conserved end residues are part of each CDR3. A D gene is named only where the DNA matches it firmly. Expanded clones are given a class, and other clones once, few, many or no size at all.

d_gene | j_gene | abundance | v_gene | CDR3nt | CDR3aa
TRBD2 | TRBJ2-1 | once | TRBV18 | TGTGCCAGCTCACCACCGGCACTAGCGGACACCACCAACAATGAGCAGTTCTTC | CASSPPALADTTNNEQFF
TRBD1 | TRBJ2-7 | once | TRBV30 | TGTGCCTGGAGACAATCCGGGACAGCCGGGTCCTACGAGCAGTACTTC | CAWRQSGTAGSYEQYF
NA | TRBJ2-5 | once | TRBV6-4 | TGTGCCACCGGGGACAACACGAAGGAGACCCAGTACTTC | CATGDNTKETQYF
TRBD2 | TRBJ2-7 | NA | TRBV5-4 | TGTGCCAGCAGCTCTTGGCGGGAGACCGACGAGCAGTACTTC | CASSSWRETDEQYF
TRBD2 | TRBJ2-7 | NA | TRBV25-1 | TGTGCCAGCAGCCTCATGGCGGGAGGGTACGAGCAGTACTTC | CASSLMAGGYEQYF
NA | TRBJ1-1 | NA | TRBV6-6 | TGTGCCAGCAGGGTACATGCGGACACTGAAGCTTTCTTT | CASRVHADTEAFF
NA | TRBJ1-1 | NA | TRBV10-1 | TGCGCCAGCAGTGTGGGTGACAGCCCTAGGGGCACTGAAGCTTTCTTT | CASSVGDSPRGTEAFF
NA | TRBJ2-1 | NA | TRBV30 | TGTGCCTGGAGTGCGAACAACAATGAGCAGTTCTTC | CAWSANNNEQFF
TRBD1 | TRBJ2-1 | NA | TRBV25-1 | TGTGCCAGCAGTGACCTCGGACAGGGGAGGTCCTACAATGAGCAGTTCTTC | CASSDLGQGRSYNEQFF
TRBD1 | TRBJ1-2 | NA | TRBV6-1 | TGTGCCAGCAGTGAAGCCGGGACAGGGGGTGACTATGGCTACACCTTC | CASSEAGTGGDYGYTF
NA | TRBJ2-1 | NA | TRBV2 | TGTGCCAGCAGACCTGACTACATTGAGCAGTTCTTC | CASRPDYIEQFF
NA | TRBJ1-2 | NA | TRBV19 | TGTGCCAGTAGTACGCCGGGGGGGCGCGGCTATGGCTACACCTTC | CASSTPGGRGYGYTF
TRBD1 | TRBJ2-3 | NA | TRBV30 | TGTGCCTGGAGTGTTGGGACAGGGGGCACAGATACGCAGTATTTT | CAWSVGTGGTDTQYF
NA | TRBJ2-1 | NA | TRBV11-2 | TGTGCCAGCAGCTTCGGGTCGTTGAGCTATGAGCAGTTCTTC | CASSFGSLSYEQFF
NA | TRBJ2-1 | NA | TRBV5-4 | TGTGCCAGCAGCTTGGATGCGACTTACAATGAGCAGTTCTTC | CASSLDATYNEQFF
NA | TRBJ2-1 | once | TRBV14 | TGTGCCAGCAGCCAAGGATGGGGGCCGTCCTACAATGAGCAGTTCTTC | CASSQGWGPSYNEQFF
TRBD2 | TRBJ2-1 | NA | TRBV4-2 | TGTGCCAGCGGGGCCGGGACTAGCCACAATGAGCAGTTCTTC | CASGAGTSHNEQFF
NA | TRBJ1-3 | NA | TRBV7-6 | TGTGCCAGCAGCCCACGGACAGACTCTGGAAACACCATATATTTT | CASSPRTDSGNTIYF
NA | TRBJ2-5 | NA | TRBV5-4 | TGTGCCAGCAGCCATCCTGCCCAGGGCGGAGAGACCCAGTACTTC | CASSHPAQGGETQYF
NA | TRBJ2-5 | NA | TRBV29-1 | TGCAGCGTTGCCCAGGGACAAGAGACCCAGTACTTC | CSVAQGQETQYF
NA | TRBJ2-3 | NA | TRBV2 | TGTGCCAGCAGTTTGGACTACTCAGATACGCAGTATTTT | CASSLDYSDTQYF
NA | TRBJ1-5 | NA | TRBV6-1 | TGTGCCAGCAGCGAAAGTGCGGGGTATAGCAATCAGCCCCAGCATTTT | CASSESAGYSNQPQHF
NA | TRBJ2-5 | NA | TRBV11-2 | TGTGCCAGCAGCACATTTGTGGGGAGGCAAGAGACCCAGTACTTC | CASSTFVGRQETQYF
NA | TRBJ1-5 | NA | TRBV28 | TGTGCCAGCAGCCCTGGGGGGAGAAATCAGCCCCAGCATTTT | CASSPGGRNQPQHF
TRBD1 | TRBJ1-4 | NA | TRBV27 | TGTGCCAGCAGACCACAGGGGGGTAATGAAAAACTGTTTTTT | CASRPQGGNEKLFF
TRBD1 | TRBJ2-7 | NA | TRBV7-6 | TGTGCCAGCAGCTTAAGGGACAGGTCCTACGAGCAGTACTTC | CASSLRDRSYEQYF
TRBD1 | TRBJ1-2 | once | TRBV29-1 | TGCAGCGTTCCGACAGGGGCTGGCTACACCTTC | CSVPTGAGYTF
NA | TRBJ2-5 | NA | TRBV29-1 | TGCAGCGTGGACGTGGGCCAAGGGCAGGGTGAGACCCAGTACTTC | CSVDVGQGQGETQYF